The following is a T cell receptor (beta chain) sequence with its context. Its antigen is still unknown. These data belong to a study of blood T cells in healthy people across ages. On the study more broadly: Per every two T cells, about one barcoded beta molecule was captured by template switching.

Study-wide results and limits: Older age coincided with a roughly linear decline in TCR beta diversity per million T cells. One million T cells yielded diversity estimates that were considered underestimates.

Caucasian individuals from Russia who were healthy and aged 6 to 90 acted as donors. Sample-barcoded 5' priming and a J-beta primer mix drove a second PCR of about 7 to 11 cycles. TCRdb re-called the 5' RACE reads through MiXCR, storing one row per CDR3 protein. The data show 1.5 million to 2 million distinct CDR3 sequences, roughly 43% seen once. J lost 6 bases, V lost 4 bases, and 10 bases had no gene match. This CDR3 region has 14 residues. Germline V CDR1 and CDR2: SGHRS, YFSETQ. What was sequenced was blood. The V call is TRBV5-1, the J call TRBJ2-7; 7 bases match TRBD1. This sequence originates from a human donor in good health. The CDR3 loop is CASSPGGISLEQYF. CDR3 bases: TGCGCCAGCAGCCCAGGGGGTATCTCCCTCGAGCAGTACTTC.